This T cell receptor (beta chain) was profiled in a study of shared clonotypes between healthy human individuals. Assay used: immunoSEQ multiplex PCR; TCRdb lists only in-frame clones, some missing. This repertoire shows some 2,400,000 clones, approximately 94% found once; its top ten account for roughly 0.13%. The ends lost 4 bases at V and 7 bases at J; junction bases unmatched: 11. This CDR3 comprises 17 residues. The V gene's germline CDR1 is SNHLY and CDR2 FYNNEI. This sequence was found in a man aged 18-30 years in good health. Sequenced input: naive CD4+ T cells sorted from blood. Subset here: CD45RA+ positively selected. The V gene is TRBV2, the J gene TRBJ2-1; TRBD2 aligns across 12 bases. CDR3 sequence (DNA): TGTGCCAGCAGTGGACTAGCGGGGGTTCAGGAGTTTAATGAGCAGTTCTTC. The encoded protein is CASSGLAGVQEFNEQFF.